This TCR beta chain comes out of a study of early T cells in non-severe SARS-CoV-2 infection. The overall study: The study sequenced bulk RNA from unsorted whole blood, with chains unpaired.

Findings and caveats of the study: VDJdb matching favored anti-spike CD8 responses, missing private and CD4 specificities.

Individually, cDNA molecules had unique molecular identifiers attached to them. MiXCR was run by TCRdb on the 5' RACE reads, yielding one entry per CDR3 protein. The sample consists of about 62,000 distinct CDR3 sequences, more than 9% of them appearing once. Notes on this clonotype: Its antigen is not identified.

This CDR3 spans 15 amino acids. V lost 1 base, J lost 0 bases, and 7 bases lay in between. Germline loops: CDR1 LGHNA, CDR2 YNFKEQ. This chain connects TRBV4-2 to TRBJ1-5; no definite D call. Specimen: whole blood. This clonotype was sampled from an adult who was a healthcare worker with PCR-confirmed SARS-CoV-2 infection or an uninfected control (not recorded which). In nucleotides, the CDR3 is TGTGCCAGCAGCCAAGGGGGTAGTAGCAATCAGCCCCAGCATTTT. Amino acids: CASSQGGSSNQPQHF.